This is a list of T cell receptor beta chains from one sample in a study of cytomegalovirus exposure and HLA in healthy donors. This table comes from immunoSEQ multiplex PCR, and its TCRdb copy is limited to in-frame clones, with some not included. This sample has 120,000 or so clones, with over 70% found just once. Sequenced: PBMCs. These receptors were collected from a man between 18 and 29 years old in good health and CMV-seropositive. Each CDR3 is given with its conserved first and last residue. The D gene is left open where the match is weak. Expanded clones get a size class; other rows say once, few or many, or leave the size out.

D,J,length,V,size,CDR3,DNA
TRBD1,TRBJ1-2,14,TRBV6-5,-,CASGRQGPIYGYTF,TGTGCCAGCGGCCGACAGGGGCCTATCTATGGCTACACCTTC
-,TRBJ2-7,17,TRBV5-1,-,CASSLGYTGFVSYEQYF,TGCGCCAGCAGCTTGGGCTACACAGGGTTTGTGTCCTACGAGCAGTACTTC
TRBD2,TRBJ2-3,17,TRBV29-1,-,CSVEGTSGTSSTDTQYF,TGCAGCGTTGAGGGGACTAGCGGAACCTCTAGCACAGATACGCAGTATTTT
-,TRBJ2-2,18,TRBV7-2,-,CASSLGFGQVFNTGELFF,TGTGCCAGCAGCTTAGGGTTTGGGCAGGTCTTCAACACCGGGGAGCTGTTTTTT
-,TRBJ1-2,11,TRBV27,few,CASSRGYGYTF,TGTGCCAGCAGTAGAGGTTATGGCTACACCTTC
TRBD2,TRBJ2-7,15,TRBV6-5,-,CASRRLAGGFYEQYF,TGTGCCAGCAGGCGACTAGCGGGGGGATTCTACGAGCAGTACTTC
-,TRBJ2-7,12,TRBV29-1,once,CSVEVRGNEQYF,TGCAGCGTTGAAGTTCGGGGGAACGAGCAGTACTTC
TRBD1,TRBJ2-3,14,TRBV29-1,-,CSARTGGRADTQYF,TGCAGCGCCCGGACAGGAGGACGCGCAGATACGCAGTATTTT
-,TRBJ2-7,14,TRBV9,-,CASSPRRGPYEQYF,TGTGCCAGCAGCCCCCGGCGGGGTCCCTACGAGCAGTACTTC
TRBD2,TRBJ2-3,17,TRBV15,few,CATSRRTSPGGGDTQYF,TGTGCCACCAGCAGAAGGACTAGCCCTGGGGGCGGGGATACGCAGTATTTT
TRBD2,TRBJ2-1,14,TRBV10-1,once,CASSESGLAYEQFF,TGCGCCAGCAGTGAGTCGGGACTAGCTTATGAGCAGTTCTTC
-,TRBJ2-5,15,TRBV6-1,-,CASSESSGARETQYF,TGTGCCAGCAGTGAATCATCAGGGGCGCGAGAGACCCAGTACTTC
-,TRBJ2-1,14,TRBV4-3,many,CASSHPMQGAEQFF,TGCGCCAGCAGCCACCCCATGCAGGGTGCTGAGCAGTTCTTC
-,TRBJ1-5,14,TRBV30,-,CAWSGSAVNQPQHF,TGTGCCTGGAGTGGGTCCGCGGTCAATCAGCCCCAGCATTTT
-,TRBJ2-7,11,TRBV15,-,CATHLGKEGSF,TGTGCCACCCACCTGGGAAAAGAGGGCTCCTTC
TRBD1,TRBJ2-7,13,TRBV6-1,few,CASDRATTYEQYF,TGTGCCAGCGACAGGGCGACAACCTACGAGCAGTACTTC